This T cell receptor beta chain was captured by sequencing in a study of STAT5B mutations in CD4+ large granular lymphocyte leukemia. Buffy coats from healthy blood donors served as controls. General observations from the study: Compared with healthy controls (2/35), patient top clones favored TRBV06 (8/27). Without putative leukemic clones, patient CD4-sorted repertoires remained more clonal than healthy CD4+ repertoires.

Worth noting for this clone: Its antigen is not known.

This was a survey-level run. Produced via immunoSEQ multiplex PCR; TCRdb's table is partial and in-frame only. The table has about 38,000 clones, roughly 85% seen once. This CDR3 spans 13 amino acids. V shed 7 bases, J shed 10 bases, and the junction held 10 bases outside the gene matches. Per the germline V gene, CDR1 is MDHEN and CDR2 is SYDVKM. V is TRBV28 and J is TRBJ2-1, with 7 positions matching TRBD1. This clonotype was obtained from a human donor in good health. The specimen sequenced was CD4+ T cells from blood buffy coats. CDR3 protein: CASTGDSWGEQFF. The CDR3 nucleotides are TGTGCCAGCACAGGGGACAGTTGGGGGGAGCAGTTCTTC.